What follows are 32 T cell receptor beta chains derived from one specimen sequenced in a study of T cells in Graves' hyperthyroidism and ophthalmopathy. RNA transcripts were the template for amplifying TCR beta CDR3 regions. First-round RT-PCR with HTBI primers amplified the TCR CDR3 region. TCRdb passed the multiplex PCR reads through MiXCR, listing each CDR3 protein once. The sample yields fewer than 500,000 distinct CDR3 sequences, roughly 14% seen once. The sample was blood. The receptors shown here come from a man aged 18 to 30 with Graves' ophthalmopathy.

The V call is TRBV2, the J call TRBJ2-7; no definite D call. V lost 4 bases, J lost 3 bases, and 10 bases lay in between. The CDR3 is made up of 13 amino acids. Germline V lookup: CDR1 SNHLY, CDR2 FYNNEI. This chain's CDR3 is CASSAGVDYEQYF. Written as DNA, the CDR3 is TGTGCCAGCAGTGCTGGGGTGGACTACGAGCAGTACTTC.

This clonotype was counted at least ten times. The chain employs TRBV2 and TRBJ1-1; D ambiguous. CDR3 length equals 13 residues. Germline V gene lookup returns CDR1 SNHLY and CDR2 FYNNEI. Trimming removed 7 bases from V and 0 bases from J, with 9 bases in between. The CDR3 nucleotides read TGTGCCAGCATTAGGAGAGTGAACACTGAAGCTTTCTTT. Encoded protein: CASIRRVNTEAFF.

The rearrangement links TRBV7-2 to TRBJ1-2, with 10 bases matching TRBD1. From germline, CDR1 is SGHTA and CDR2 FQGNSA. J was trimmed by 2 bases and V by 5 bases; bases with no gene match: 5. The CDR3 runs 15 residues. The CDR3 DNA is TGTGCCAGCAGCCTCCGGACAGGGGGGAACTATGGCTACACCTTC. This sequence encodes CASSLRTGGNYGYTF.

The genes are TRBV27 and TRBJ2-1; 12 bases match TRBD2. The CDR3 is 14 amino acids. Unmatched junction bases numbered 3, after V lost 7 bases and J lost 5 bases. The germline CDR1 and CDR2 sequences are MNHEY and SMNVEV (reference sequence). CDR3 DNA: TGTGCCAGCACTAGCGGGAGGGCCAACAATGAGCAGTTCTTC. Translated, it gives CASTSGRANNEQFF.

This clonotype was recorded many times. The chain is built from TRBV9 and TRBJ2-5; D unresolved. The CDR3 runs 13 residues. CDR1 and CDR2 (germline): SGDLS, YYNGEE. Trimming stripped 4 bases from V and 2 bases from J, with 9 bases between. The CDR3 DNA is TGTGCCAGCAGCAAGGACGGGCAAGAGACCCAGTACTTC. Its protein is CASSKDGQETQYF.

This clonotype was counted ten times or more. V usage is TRBV29-1 and J usage is TRBJ2-2; TRBD1 is a possible D gene (6 bases). CDR1 and CDR2 (germline): SQVTM, ANQGSEA. Trimming removed 4 bases at V and 2 bases at J, with 11 bases between. The CDR3 is 14 residues long. The CDR3 DNA is TGCAGCGTTGCCTCGGGACAAAACACCGGGGAGCTGTTTTTT. It codes for CSVASGQNTGELFF.

The sample holds many counts of this clonotype. The genes are TRBV27 and TRBJ1-2; D possibly corresponds to TRBD1 (6 bases). With 6 bases removed from V and 7 bases from J, the gap between germline ends came to 12 bases. The V gene's germline CDR1 is MNHEY and CDR2 SMNVEV (reference sequence). There are 12 residues in the CDR3. The DNA of the CDR3 is TGTGCCAGCAGCAACAGGGAGGGTGGCTACACCTTC. It encodes CASSNREGGYTF.

This clonotype was found many times. This chain links TRBV5-1 with TRBJ2-1; TRBD2 matches 8 bases. Germline CDR1 and CDR2: SGHRS and YFSETQ. V lost 0 bases, J lost 6 bases, and 8 bases stayed unmatched. The CDR3 sequence is 16 residues long. This CDR3 is CASSLAFSGGPNEQFF. DNA of the CDR3: TGCGCCAGCAGCTTGGCCTTTTCGGGAGGGCCCAATGAGCAGTTCTTC.

This clonotype was picked up many times. The CDR3 coding sequence is TGTGCCAGCAGCTTAGCGCTAGCTAGGGGAGAGACCCAGTACTTC. It encodes CASSLALARGETQYF. The genes are TRBV7-9 and TRBJ2-5; D possibly matches TRBD1 or TRBD2 (5 bases each). The CDR3 runs to 15 residues. Per germline, CDR1 SEHNR and CDR2 FQNEAQ (reference sequence). V lost 0 bases and J 4 bases, leaving 12 bases between the germline ends.

This clonotype occurred many times. This chain links TRBV12-5 with TRBJ2-5, with TRBD2 matching over 12 bases. Unmatched junction bases numbered 13, after V lost 6 bases and J lost 2 bases. The CDR3 length is 18 residues. The germline CDR1 and CDR2 sequences are LGHNT and FRNRAP. CDR3 DNA sequence: TGTGCTAGTGGCCGGCAAAGGACTAGCGGGGTACTACAAGAGACCCAGTACTTC. This codes for CASGRQRTSGVLQETQYF.

This clonotype was recorded many times. The rearrangement uses TRBV20-1 and TRBJ2-5, with TRBD1 identical over 7 bases. V shed 3 bases, J shed 3 bases, and the junction held 7 bases outside the gene matches. The CDR3 runs 14 residues. From germline, CDR1 is DFQATT and CDR2 SNEGSKA (reference sequence). The CDR3 nucleotides read TGCAGTGCTAGGGAACCGGGACAGAAAGAGACCCAGTACTTC. Protein product: CSAREPGQKETQYF.

The sample holds many counts of this clonotype. The chain is built from TRBV7-9 and TRBJ2-3, with a possible D match to TRBD1 (6 bases). V was clipped by 10 bases and J by 1 base, with 15 bases between them. The germline V gene encodes CDR1 SEHNR and CDR2 FQNEAQ (reference sequence). This CDR3 contains 14 residues. The CDR3 sequence is CANQQGLGTDTQYF. In nucleotides, the CDR3 is TGTGCCAACCAACAGGGCCTTGGCACAGATACGCAGTATTTT. The full variable domain, completed using reference TRBV7-9 and TRBJ2-3, is DTGVSQNPRHKITKRGQNVTFRCDPISEHNRLYWYRQTLGQGPEFLTYFQNEAQLEKSRLLSDRFSAERPKGSFSTLEIQRTEQGDSAMYLCANQQGLGTDTQYFGPGTRLTVL.

For this clonotype: In this CDR3 the conserved last residue, phenylalanine or tryptophan, is missing, so a read error is likely. The V gene is TRBV7-8, the J gene TRBJ2-5; the D is unclear. Germline V gives CDR1 SGHVS, CDR2 FQNEAQ. The CDR3 consists of 14 residues. V was clipped by 4 bases and J by 3 bases, with 12 bases between them. The CDR3 spells CASSYRWTEETQYL. CDR3 nucleotide sequence: TGTGCCAGCAGCTATAGGTGGACCGAAGAGACCCAGTACCTC.

The chain combines TRBV19 with TRBJ1-1, with D uncertain. The V gene lost 7 bases and the J gene lost 4 bases, with 10 bases spanning the gap. There are 12 residues in the CDR3. Germline V lookup: CDR1 LNHDA, CDR2 SQIVND (reference sequence). DNA for the CDR3: TGTGCCAGTAATGGTTTGGGCACTGAAGCTTTCTTT. Its protein product is CASNGLGTEAFF.

J is TRBJ2-1 and V is TRBV20-1; the match to TRBD2 covers 8 bases. CDR3 size: 15 residues. Germline lookup yields CDR1 DFQATT and CDR2 SNEGSKA (reference sequence). V lost 0 bases, J lost 8 bases, and 9 bases stayed unmatched. CDR3 loop: CSARDKSGRGDEQFF. The CDR3 nucleotides are TGCAGTGCTAGAGATAAAAGCGGGAGAGGGGATGAGCAGTTCTTC.

This clonotype has ten or more counts. The CDR3 loop is CASSSSGEAQYF. The CDR3 DNA sequence: TGTGCCAGCAGCTCCTCGGGGGAAGCCCAGTACTTC. The chain recombines TRBV12-3 or TRBV12-4 with TRBJ2-5; a weak D match, TRBD2 (6 bases). V was pared by 6 bases and J by 9 bases, with 14 bases between. This CDR3 region has 12 residues.

This clonotype turned up a few times. This rearrangement joins TRBV30 to TRBJ2-7; D might be TRBD2 (6 bases). Germline CDR1 is GTSNPN and CDR2 is SVGIG (reference sequence). With 3 bases removed from V and 7 bases from J, the gap between germline ends came to 13 bases. The CDR3 runs to 12 residues. CDR3 nucleotide sequence: TGTGCCTGGAGCCCTGGAGGGGAGGAGCAGTACTTC. This gives the protein CAWSPGGEEQYF.

The chain links TRBV6-6 to TRBJ2-2; TRBD2 aligns across 7 bases. The V gene's germline CDR1 is MNHNY and CDR2 SVGAGI (reference sequence). V shed 0 bases, J shed 0 bases, and the junction held 1 base outside the gene matches. This CDR3 is built from 16 residues. CDR3 loop: CASSYSTSPNTGELFF. In nucleotides, the CDR3 is TGTGCCAGCAGTTACTCGACTAGCCCGAACACCGGGGAGCTGTTTTTT.

The CDR3 sequence: CASSPGGIYEQYF. In DNA form, the CDR3 reads TGTGCCAGCTCACCGGGGGGCATCTACGAGCAGTACTTC. The V and J genes are TRBV18 and TRBJ2-7; tentatively, D is TRBD1 or TRBD2 (6 bases each). Looked up from germline, CDR1 is KGHSH and CDR2 is LQKENI. CDR3 length: 13 amino acids. Trimming took off 3 bases at V and 3 bases at J, with 9 bases between the two ends.

The chain couples TRBV2 to TRBJ2-3, with a weak D call TRBD2 (6 bases). CDR1 is SNHLY, CDR2 FYNNEI, per germline. CDR3 length: 16 residues. V was clipped by 3 bases and J by 0 bases, with 13 bases between them. CDR3 loop: CASSEAGSSSTDTQYF. The CDR3 DNA is TGTGCCAGCAGTGAGGCGGGGAGTTCTAGCACAGATACGCAGTATTTT.

This clonotype was counted many times. One end of the junction is discordant with germline, which a read error may explain. The J gene is TRBJ1-4, the V gene TRBV6-1; unclear D gene. CDR3 length equals 15 residues. CDR1 MNHNS and CDR2 SASEGT come from the germline V gene. Here the CDR3 DNA reads TGTGCCAGCAGTTATTTCCCCGCAACAAATGAAAAACTGTTTTTT. Translation: CASSYFPATNEKLFF.

Ten or more counts support this clonotype. The chain joins TRBV28 to TRBJ2-3, with D possibly matching TRBD2 (6 bases). The CDR3 runs 15 residues. V was cut by 3 bases and J by 5 bases, with 15 bases left in between. CDR1 and CDR2 from the germline V gene are MDHEN and SYDVKM. The CDR3 DNA follows: TGTGCCAGCAGTTTTCAAGTAGCCGGGGGAGATACGCAGTATTTT. As protein: CASSFQVAGGDTQYF.

There are a few counts of this clonotype. This chain connects TRBV19 to TRBJ1-5; D gene uncertain. This CDR3 is built from 13 residues. The V end was cut by 3 bases, the J end by 6 bases, with 9 bases between. Germline loops: CDR1 LNHDA, CDR2 SQIVND (reference sequence). The CDR3 nucleotides read TGTGCCAGTAGTATGACTGATGGTCAGCCCCAGCATTTT. It encodes CASSMTDGQPQHF.

This clonotype showed up just a few times. V is TRBV10-3 and J is TRBJ1-5; 7 bases align to TRBD1. The CDR3 consists of 14 residues. The V gene end was trimmed by 9 bases and the J gene end by 4 bases; junction bases not matched to a gene: 9. CDR1 is ENHRY, CDR2 SYGVKD, per germline. The CDR3, as DNA: TGTGCCATAGGTTGGGACAGACCAAATCAGCCCCAGCATTTT. Amino acid sequence: CAIGWDRPNQPQHF.

This clonotype appeared many times. The chain employs TRBV3-1 and TRBJ2-1; no clear D. Trimming cost V 0 bases and J 4 bases, with 7 bases left between them. Germline lookup yields CDR1 LGHDT and CDR2 YNNKEL (reference sequence). The length of the CDR3 is 14 residues. CDR3 bases: TGTGCCAGCAGCCAAGATGGGGATTACAATGAGCAGTTCTTC. This encodes CASSQDGDYNEQFF.

This clonotype was found many times. The rearrangement joins TRBV7-9 to TRBJ1-1; D remains unclear. V was pared by 1 base and J by 5 bases, with 8 bases between. CDR3 length: 13 residues. The germline V gene has CDR1 SEHNR and CDR2 FQNEAQ (reference sequence). CDR3 nucleotide sequence: TGTGCCAGCAGCTTAGTGGCGTTAACTGAAGCTTTCTTT. Its protein product is CASSLVALTEAFF.

V usage is TRBV7-2 and J usage is TRBJ2-3; 10 nucleotides line up with TRBD2. V was pared by 1 base and J by 5 bases, with 6 bases of the junction left unmatched. The CDR3 loop spans 16 amino acids. Germline assignment: CDR1 SGHTA and CDR2 FQGNSA. The CDR3 nucleotides are TGTGCCAGCAGCTTAGTAAGCGGGGGGGATTTAGATACGCAGTATTTT. Its protein is CASSLVSGGDLDTQYF.

In this sample, this clonotype turned up many times. The chain uses TRBV3-1 and TRBJ2-1; D unresolved. The CDR3 is 14 amino acids. CDR1 and CDR2 from the germline V gene are LGHDT and YNNKEL (reference sequence). V dropped 0 bases and J dropped 8 bases, with 11 bases sitting between them. The CDR3 loop is CASSQDRTLDEQFF. In DNA form, the CDR3 reads TGTGCCAGCAGCCAAGATCGGACGTTGGATGAGCAGTTCTTC.

The rearrangement links TRBV20-1 to TRBJ1-2; D call uncertain. The CDR3 totals 12 residues. V lost 8 bases, J lost 1 base, and 11 bases lay in between. Germline V CDR1 and CDR2: DFQATT, SNEGSKA (reference sequence). CDR3 in DNA: TGCAGTCTCCAGACCGATAACTATGGCTACACCTTC. This codes for CSLQTDNYGYTF.

This clonotype was seen repeatedly, ten times or more. The V gene is TRBV20-1, the J gene TRBJ1-4, with D possibly TRBD1 on 5 matching bases. The CDR3 spans 14 residues. Trimming pared 2 bases from V and 6 bases from J, leaving 13 bases between. Per the germline V gene, CDR1 is DFQATT and CDR2 is SNEGSKA (reference sequence). CDR3 loop: CSARRGSMDEKLFF. In nucleotides, the CDR3 is TGCAGTGCTAGAAGGGGCAGTATGGATGAAAAACTGTTTTTT.

This clonotype showed up many times. This sequence joins TRBV4-1 and TRBJ1-2; D remains ambiguous. This CDR3 contains 16 residues. Looked up from germline, CDR1 is MGHRA and CDR2 is YSYEKL. V lost 1 base and J 0 bases, leaving 12 bases between the germline ends. CDR3 DNA sequence: TGCGCCAGCAGCCAAGGTTTTATAGGTTCTAACTATGGCTACACCTTC. Translating gives CASSQGFIGSNYGYTF.

This clonotype was detected many times. V is TRBV12-3 or TRBV12-4 and J is TRBJ1-2; D perhaps matches TRBD1 (6 bases). The CDR3 loop spans 13 amino acids. The V end was cut by 1 base, the J end by 3 bases, with 6 bases between. In nucleotides, the CDR3 is TGTGCCAGCAGTTTAGGGACAGACTATGGCTACACCTTC. It codes for CASSLGTDYGYTF.